This T cell receptor beta chain was recovered during a study of response to subunit inactivated influenza vaccine. The V gene lost 7 bases and the J gene lost 7 bases, with 14 bases spanning the gap. The CDR3 has 14 amino acids. This clonotype was seen more than once but under ten times. TCRdb re-derived calls from the RT-PCR reads in MiXCR, one entry per CDR3 protein. The table lists approximately 500,000 distinct CDR3 sequences, 20% to 25% of them singletons. The same sample was also studied in work on T cells expressing NK-cell markers. That work contributes: The authors made TCR beta cDNA libraries by 5'RACE template switching. This switching added a universal primer site and UMIs. Seropositivity for HCMV was found in seven of the eight sequenced donors, with one seronegative. Sorting of alpha-beta TCR T cells alone was achieved in several experiments with an anti-gamma-delta TCR antibody. In a group of 5 to 7 donors, dominant NKG2C+ clonotypes represented about 1.0-7.5% of CD8+ T cells. The CD3+CD56-NKG2C+ fraction was also led by these clonotypes in a handful of donors.

This specimen consisted of CD4+ T cells sorted from PBMCs, obtained 11 to 12 days after vaccination. The rearrangement links TRBV12-3 or TRBV12-4 to TRBJ1-6; no reliable D call. The clonotype originates from a man aged 45-65 years who received an inactivated influenza vaccine. CDR3 sequence (DNA): TGTGCCAGCATACCCACGGGGAAGAATTCACCCCTCCACTTT. It encodes CASIPTGKNSPLHF.